This TCR beta chain appears in the sequencing data of a study of T-cell memory formation after mild COVID-19. In the study overall: Across donors, TCR clusters were largely donor specific. General study findings and limits: From day 15 to 85, contracting clones were balanced between CD4 and CD8, whereas later expanders leaned toward CD4+. Among contracting clones, CD4+ were mainly CM/EM and CD8+ enriched in EMRA.

Using constant-segment primers, 5'RACE produced TCR alpha and TCR beta cDNA libraries carrying sample barcodes and UMIs. TCRdb itself ran the 5' RACE reads through MiXCR, one entry per CDR3 protein. Here the sample spans 530,000 or so distinct CDR3 sequences, 17% being singletons. Trimming removed 6 bases at V and 3 bases at J, with 12 bases between. Germline CDR1 MNHEY, CDR2 SVGAGI. The CDR3 consists of 14 residues. In the case of this clonotype: No antigen is known for it.

Input material: PBMCs or a T cell subset sorted from them (not recorded which). This sequence was found in an adult woman who had mild COVID-19 (a few samples of this study predate the infection). Cell type and time point are not known. The rearrangement uses TRBV6-5 and TRBJ2-1; D possibly corresponds to TRBD1 (6 bases). CDR3 sequence reads: CASSWGHLYNEQFF. CDR3 DNA sequence: TGTGCCAGCAGCTGGGGACACCTCTACAATGAGCAGTTCTTC.